This T cell receptor (beta chain) stems from a study of T and B cells in COVID-19 patients. Looking at the study overall: Peripheral blood came from COVID-19 patients with active infection or after recovery. Study-level results: Active COVID-19 showed highly clonal TRB repertoires; recovery showed diversity and richness above healthy donors.

Blood genomic DNA input for TRB amplification was roughly 220-500 ng. On this clonotype: What it binds is unknown.

TRB rearrangements were amplified by multiplex PCR with BIOMED2 TRB-A/B primers. Each CDR3 protein is one row after TCRdb ran MiXCR on the multiplex PCR reads. The data hold about 23,000 distinct CDR3 sequences, with under 30% observed a single time. The sequenced sample was blood. The TCR comes from a human donor who had recovered from COVID-19.

The CDR3 region has the DNA TGTGCCAGCAGTCCCGGACGAGGGAATGAAAAACTGTTTTTT. This encodes CASSPGRGNEKLFF. The V and J genes are TRBV12-3 or TRBV12-4 and TRBJ1-4; D gene ambiguous. CDR3 length: 14 residues. V dropped 5 bases and J dropped 5 bases, with 12 bases sitting between them.